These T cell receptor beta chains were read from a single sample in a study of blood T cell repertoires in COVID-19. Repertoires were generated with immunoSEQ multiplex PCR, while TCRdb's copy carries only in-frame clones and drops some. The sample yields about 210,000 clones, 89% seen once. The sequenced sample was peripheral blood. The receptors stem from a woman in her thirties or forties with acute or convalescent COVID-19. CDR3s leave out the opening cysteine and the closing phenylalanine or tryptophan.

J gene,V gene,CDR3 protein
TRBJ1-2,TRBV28,ASSITDAGSRGGYT
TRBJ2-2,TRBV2,ASSFTIQGTGELF
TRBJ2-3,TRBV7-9,ASSLVAGGTDTQY
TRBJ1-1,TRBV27,ASRYRGLVTEAF
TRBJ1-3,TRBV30,AWSRTGRGNTIY
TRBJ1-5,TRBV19,ASSPTGEVPNQPQH
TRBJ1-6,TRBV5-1,ASSLSGFDSPLH
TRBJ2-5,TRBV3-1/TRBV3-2,ASSHSPLALQETQY
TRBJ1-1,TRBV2,ASHPRRNTEAF
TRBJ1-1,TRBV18,ASSPKVGGTEAF
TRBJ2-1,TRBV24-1,ATSDPGQGNYNEQF
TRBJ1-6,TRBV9,ASSRRGDANSPLH
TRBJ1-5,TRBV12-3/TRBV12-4,ASSRGQPGPQH
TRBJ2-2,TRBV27,ASSSIGGDLTGELF
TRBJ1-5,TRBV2,ASGQYSNQPQH
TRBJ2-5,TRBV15,ATSRDLRAQETQY
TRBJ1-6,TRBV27,ASTSGQSYNSPLH
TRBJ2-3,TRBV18,ASSLRTGGTDTQY
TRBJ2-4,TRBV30,AWKVRGGVAKNIQY
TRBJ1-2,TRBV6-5,ASSPGFGYGYT
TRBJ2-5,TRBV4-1,ASSQVGTAQEAQY
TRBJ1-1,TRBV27,ASSLQTTGGEAF